Listed below are T cell receptor beta chains from one sample, sequenced in a study of blood T cell repertoires in COVID-19. Produced via immunoSEQ multiplex PCR; TCRdb's table is partial and in-frame only. The table has around 120,000 clones, about 70% seen once; the top ten hold under 2.5%. Material: peripheral blood. All receptors come from a woman in her 70s with acute or convalescent COVID-19. Each CDR3 is given without its conserved first and last residue. The order of the fields is D gene, J gene, V gene, CDR3 protein. A D gene is named only where the DNA matches it firmly.

>TRBD1|TRBJ2-7|TRBV5-1
ASSPGQGLDSHEQY
>-|TRBJ1-6|TRBV5-1
ASSLREGNSPLH
>TRBD2|TRBJ2-1|TRBV3-1/TRBV3-2
ASSQELAGGPKYNEQF
>TRBD1|TRBJ1-1|TRBV10-3
AISDKRTGWGTEAF
>-|TRBJ1-1|TRBV18
ASYREMNTEAF
>TRBD1|TRBJ1-2|TRBV5-5
ASSARGEWYGYT
>-|TRBJ2-7|TRBV9
ASSPTPGTVPYEQY
>TRBD1|TRBJ2-7|TRBV4-2
ASSQATRQGAYEQY
>-|TRBJ2-7|TRBV7-2
ASSLTDGRIYEQY
>-|TRBJ2-3|TRBV27
ASSPKVGTQTDTQY
>-|TRBJ2-2|TRBV7-2
ASRYRLGSSTGELF
>TRBD1|TRBJ1-5|TRBV5-1
ASSLGGQGTDQPQH
>TRBD2|TRBJ2-7|TRBV10-1
ASSEHLAGVGEQY
>-|TRBJ1-2|TRBV5-1
ASSLVGAGNYGYT
>TRBD1|TRBJ2-3|TRBV7-3
ASSTGVTDTQY
>-|TRBJ2-5|TRBV7-8
ASSLEGTGSGTQY
>TRBD1|TRBJ2-5|TRBV5-6
ASSGGTGGQETQY
>-|TRBJ1-5|TRBV7-8
ASSFGLLNQPQH
>-|TRBJ2-1|TRBV14
ASSLYNEQF
>-|TRBJ1-4|TRBV4-3
ASSQVPGVGEKLF
>-|TRBJ2-5|TRBV14
ASSQGPLPQY
>TRBD1|TRBJ1-1|TRBV3-1/TRBV3-2
ASSRIRGLNTEAF
>TRBD1|TRBJ1-1|TRBV18
ASSPGQAVWTEAF
>-|TRBJ2-7|TRBV7-6
ASSLGRGEGYEQY
>-|TRBJ2-4|TRBV6-2/TRBV6-3
ASSQDTTGIQY
>TRBD1|TRBJ1-2|TRBV7-9
ASSRRTDRAHYGYT
>-|TRBJ1-2|TRBV7-9
ASSSTGKGDYGYT
>-|TRBJ1-1|TRBV10-3
AISESGGEAF
>-|TRBJ2-7|TRBV5-4
ASSLEGGGYEQY
>TRBD2|TRBJ2-1|TRBV27
ASSPGLAGNNEQF
>-|TRBJ1-1|TRBV10-3
ATVHRLNTEAF
>-|TRBJ2-7|TRBV27
ASSLSGALSYEQY
>TRBD1|TRBJ1-1|TRBV3-1/TRBV3-2
ASSQQGAVAEAF
>-|TRBJ1-6|TRBV5-5
ASSLLEGGNSPLH
>-|TRBJ1-2|TRBV5-4
ASSLVGGEGYT
>TRBD1|TRBJ1-4|TRBV3-1/TRBV3-2
ASRDRSGQGRGKLF
>-|TRBJ1-1|TRBV4-2
ASSQVGPRNTEAF
>TRBD2|TRBJ2-2|TRBV10-3
AIRGEAGVTGELF
>-|TRBJ1-1|TRBV2
ASSGRENTEAF
>TRBD1|TRBJ1-3|TRBV9
ASSSPGGQSGNTIY
>-|TRBJ1-5|TRBV27
ASTSPFGGHQPQH
>-|TRBJ1-1|TRBV3-1/TRBV3-2
ASSQDPPGNTEAF
>-|TRBJ1-2|TRBV6-5
ATNRDYGYT
>-|TRBJ2-7|TRBV14
ASSQFRGGEQY
>TRBD1|TRBJ1-5|TRBV7-2
ASSLEQGGNQPQH